The entry that follows covers one T cell receptor beta chain sequence. The V gene lost 3 bases and the J gene lost 6 bases, with 16 bases spanning the gap. From germline, CDR1 is KGHSY and CDR2 FQNENV. The CDR3 extends over 15 amino acids. These data come from a study of cytomegalovirus exposure and HLA in healthy donors. The wider study: Out of 150 million to 200 million T cells, an earlier analysis found 117 million unique TCR beta sequences in total.

Primers: 60 Vbeta forward and 13 Jbeta reverse. Using immunoSEQ multiplex PCR, the repertoire was profiled, and TCRdb retains in-frame clones only, with some absent. The top ten hold 0.55% to 0.75% of the sample, which has about 130,000 clones, about four fifths seen once. The specimen sequenced was PBMCs. V and J are TRBV16 and TRBJ2-3; the D gene is possibly TRBD1 (5 bases). This clonotype was sampled from a man between 18 and 35 years old in good health and CMV-seronegative. DNA of the CDR3: TGTGCCAGCAGCCACCCCAGACAGCATGGGGATACGCAGTATTTT. Translating it yields CASSHPRQHGDTQYF.